The sequence of this TCR beta chain was determined in a study of shared clonotypes between healthy human individuals. Study-wide findings and caveats: Larger estimated richness was generally recorded for naive subsets relative to memory subsets.

Points on this clone: The target antigen is unknown.

CDR1 is SGHAT, CDR2 FQNNGV, per germline. CDR3 length: 12 residues. The V and J ends lost 5 bases and 3 bases respectively, with 6 bases between them. Several immunoSEQ plates received, in even portions, the genomic DNA of each subset. Data came from immunoSEQ multiplex PCR; TCRdb stores just in-frame clones and leaves some out. The sample lists about 1.1 million clones; approximately 77% were seen once. The gene calls are TRBV11-2 and TRBJ2-3; D not resolved. Sequencing input: memory CD4+ T cells from PBMCs. Subset reported: CD45RA-negative fraction. This receptor was taken from a man aged 18 to 30 in good health. Some clones in this sample may be carry-over from other donors' samples. CDR3 DNA: TGTGCCAGCAGCGACCATACAGATACGCAGTATTTT. Protein: CASSDHTDTQYF. Full variable domain (outside the CDR3, taken from reference TRBV11-2 and TRBJ2-3): EAGVAQSPRYKIIEKRQSVAFWCNPISGHATLYWYQQILGQGPKLLIQFQNNGVVDDSQLPKDRFSAERLKGVDSTLKIQPAKLEDSAVYLCASSDHTDTQYFGPGTRLTVL.